The 9 T cell receptor beta chains below all came from one sample that was sequenced in a study of identical twins. TCRdb fed the 5' RACE reads into MiXCR, producing one record per CDR3 protein. The sample shows fewer than 250,000 distinct CDR3 sequences, around 15% of them seen only once. The same specimen was also included in a second study, on T cells expressing NK-cell markers.

Sequencing input: CD8+ T cells sorted from blood. The receptors were gathered from a woman aged 18-29 years in good health.

J is TRBJ2-7 and V is TRBV9, with 7 bases that match TRBD2. The CDR3 runs to 18 residues. CDR1 and CDR2 (germline): SGDLS, YYNGEE. Losses at the gene ends were 0 bases for V and 5 bases for J; bases not matched to a gene: 17. In nucleotides, the CDR3 is TGTGCCAGCAGCGTAGGTTTGCGGGGGACCTCTAATCCCCACGAGCAGTACTTC. It translates to CASSVGLRGTSNPHEQYF.

The rearrangement links TRBV7-9 to TRBJ2-1, with 13 bases fitting TRBD2. CDR3 length: 17 amino acids. V lost 3 bases and J lost 6; bases outside the gene matches: 8. The V gene's germline CDR1 is SEHNR and CDR2 FQNEAQ (reference sequence). This CDR3 reads CASSFTSGGELFNEQFF. The CDR3 DNA is TGTGCCAGCAGCTTCACTAGCGGGGGGGAGTTGTTCAATGAGCAGTTCTTC.

The CDR3 region is CSVEVGTGANVLTF. CDR3 nucleotide sequence: TGCAGCGTTGAGGTTGGGACCGGGGCCAACGTCCTGACTTTC. The chain recombines TRBV29-1 with TRBJ2-6; D is possibly TRBD1 or TRBD2 (5 bases each). The ends were cut back, 3 bases at V and 4 bases at J, with 10 bases in the middle. This CDR3 has 14 residues. Germline CDR1 SQVTM, CDR2 ANQGSEA.

Turning to this clonotype: At one end, the junction sequence differs from germline, possibly due to a read error. The chain links TRBV29-1 to TRBJ2-2; no reliable D call. The CDR3 contains 10 residues. Germline values: CDR1 SQVTM, CDR2 ANQGSEA. CDR3 in amino acids: CSVDSGELFF. The CDR3 DNA is TGCAGCGTTGACTCCGGAGAGCTGTTTTTT.

This clonotype was detected a few times. The chain links TRBV7-8 to TRBJ2-7, with D possibly TRBD1 on 5 matching bases. This CDR3 contains 15 residues. V dropped 4 bases and J dropped 2 bases, with 15 bases sitting between them. Germline V gene data show CDR1 as SGHVS and CDR2 as FQNEAQ. CDR3 DNA sequence: TGTGCCAGCAGCTCCCGGAAGGGGCGAACCTACGAGCAGTACTTC. This gives the protein CASSSRKGRTYEQYF.

This clonotype appeared a few times. The chain recombines TRBV27 with TRBJ2-1; the match to TRBD2 covers 9 bases. From germline, CDR1 is MNHEY and CDR2 SMNVEV (reference sequence). V dropped 3 bases and J dropped 9; count of bases not matched to a gene: 6. This CDR3 is built from 14 residues. Here the CDR3 DNA reads TGTGCCAGCAGTTTTAGCGGGAGTTTGACTGAGCAGTTCTTC. Its translation is CASSFSGSLTEQFF.

The gene calls are TRBV5-4 and TRBJ2-7; D unresolved. CDR1 and CDR2 (germline): SGHNT, YYREEE (reference sequence). The CDR3 totals 14 residues. Between the trimmed V and J ends, which lost 4 bases and 1 base, there was a span of 12 bases. This chain's CDR3 is CASSPTWGSYEQYF. In nucleotides, the CDR3 is TGTGCCAGCAGCCCGACGTGGGGATCCTACGAGCAGTACTTC.

This clonotype was observed a handful of times. This chain uses TRBV20-1 with TRBJ2-3; 8 bases align to TRBD2. The ends lost 3 bases at V and 0 bases at J; junction bases unmatched: 5. Germline V CDR1 and CDR2: DFQATT, SNEGSKA (reference sequence). The CDR3 extends over 15 amino acids. The CDR3 coding sequence is TGCAGTGCTAGGCATAGCGGGGAAAGCACAGATACGCAGTATTTT. This gives the protein CSARHSGESTDTQYF.

The CDR3 here is CSASETSGSYEQYF. The CDR3 DNA reads as TGCAGTGCTAGTGAGACTAGCGGGTCCTACGAGCAGTACTTC. J is TRBJ2-7 and V is TRBV20-1; TRBD2 agrees at 10 bases. V lost 3 bases to trimming and J lost 1 base; unmatched junction nucleotides: 3. Germline CDR1 is DFQATT and CDR2 is SNEGSKA (reference sequence). This CDR3 contains 14 residues.